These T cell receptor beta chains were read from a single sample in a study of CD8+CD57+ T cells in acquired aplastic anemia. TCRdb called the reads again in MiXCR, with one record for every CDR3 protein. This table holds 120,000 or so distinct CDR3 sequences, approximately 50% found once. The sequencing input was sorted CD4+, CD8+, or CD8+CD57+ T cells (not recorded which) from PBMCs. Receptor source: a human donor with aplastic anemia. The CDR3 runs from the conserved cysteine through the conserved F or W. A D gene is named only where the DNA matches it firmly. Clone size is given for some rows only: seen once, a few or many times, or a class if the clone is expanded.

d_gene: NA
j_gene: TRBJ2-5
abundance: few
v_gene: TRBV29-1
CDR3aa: CSAGDSRETQYF
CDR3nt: TGCAGCGCGGGGGACTCCCGAGAGACCCAGTACTTC

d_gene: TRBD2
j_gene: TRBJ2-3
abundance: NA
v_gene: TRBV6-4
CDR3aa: CASSDSTSGGADTQYF
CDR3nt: TGTGCCAGCAGTGACTCGACTAGCGGGGGGGCAGATACGCAGTATTTT

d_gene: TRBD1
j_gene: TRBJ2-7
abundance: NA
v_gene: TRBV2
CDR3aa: CASRGQGADEQYF
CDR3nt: TGTGCCAGCAGAGGGCAGGGGGCTGACGAGCAGTACTTC

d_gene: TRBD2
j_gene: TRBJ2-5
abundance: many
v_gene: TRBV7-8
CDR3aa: CASSLVTSGGARSQYF
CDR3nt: TGTGCCAGCAGCTTAGTTACTAGCGGGGGGGCAAGGTCCCAGTACTTC

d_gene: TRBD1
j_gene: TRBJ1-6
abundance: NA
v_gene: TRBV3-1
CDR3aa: CASSRRQGDNSPLHF
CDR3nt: TGTGCCAGCAGCCGTAGACAGGGTGATAATTCACCCCTCCACTTT

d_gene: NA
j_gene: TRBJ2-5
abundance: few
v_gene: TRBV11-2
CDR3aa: CASSLYGEQTQYF
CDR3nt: TGTGCCAGCAGCTTGTACGGGGAACAGACCCAGTACTTC

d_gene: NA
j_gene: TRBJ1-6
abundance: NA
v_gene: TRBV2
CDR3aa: CASSEGTPNSPLHF
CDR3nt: TGTGCCAGCAGTGAGGGGACACCTAATTCACCCCTCCACTTT

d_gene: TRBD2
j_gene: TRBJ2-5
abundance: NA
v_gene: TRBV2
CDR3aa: CASTKGGGETQYF
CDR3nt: TGTGCCAGCACAAAAGGCGGGGGAGAGACCCAGTACTTC

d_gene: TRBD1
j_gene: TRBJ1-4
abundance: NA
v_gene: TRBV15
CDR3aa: CATSRATDRGNEKLFF
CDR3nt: TGTGCCACCAGCAGAGCTACCGACAGGGGGAATGAAAAACTGTTTTTT

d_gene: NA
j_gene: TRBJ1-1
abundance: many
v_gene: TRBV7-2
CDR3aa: CASSSRDKREAFF
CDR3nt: TGTGCCAGCAGCTCCCGGGACAAGCGTGAAGCTTTCTTT

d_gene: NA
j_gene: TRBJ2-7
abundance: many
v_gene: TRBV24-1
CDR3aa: CATSEGGSYEQYF
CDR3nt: TGTGCCACCAGTGAAGGGGGAAGCTACGAGCAGTACTTC

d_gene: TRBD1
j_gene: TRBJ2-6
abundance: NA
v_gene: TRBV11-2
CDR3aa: CASSLDLAGGGGANVLTF
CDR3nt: TGTGCCAGCAGCTTAGATCTGGCAGGGGGCGGTGGGGCCAACGTCCTGACTTTC

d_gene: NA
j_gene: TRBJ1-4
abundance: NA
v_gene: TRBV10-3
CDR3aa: CAISGFSGDNEKLFF
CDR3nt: TGTGCCATCAGTGGTTTCTCAGGGGATAATGAAAAACTGTTTTTT

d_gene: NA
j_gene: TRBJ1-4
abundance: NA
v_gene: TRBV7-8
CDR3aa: CASSLLREGREANENLFF
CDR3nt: TGTGCCAGCAGCCTATTAAGGGAGGGGCGAGAGGCCAATGAAAACCTGTTTTTT

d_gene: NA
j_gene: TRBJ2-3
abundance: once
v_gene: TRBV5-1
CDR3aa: CASSLRSMGTDTQYF
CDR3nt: TGCGCCAGCAGCTTGAGGAGTATGGGCACAGATACGCAGTATTTT

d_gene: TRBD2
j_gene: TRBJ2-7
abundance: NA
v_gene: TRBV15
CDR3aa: CATSRGRLAGSYEQYF
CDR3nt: TGTGCCACCAGCAGGGGTAGACTAGCGGGGTCCTACGAGCAGTACTTC

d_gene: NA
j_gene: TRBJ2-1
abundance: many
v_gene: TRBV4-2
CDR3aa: CASTRLWSSYNEQFF
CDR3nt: TGTGCCAGCACCCGACTTTGGAGCTCCTACAATGAGCAGTTCTTC

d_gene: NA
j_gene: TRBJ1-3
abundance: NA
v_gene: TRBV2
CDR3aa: CATSLSDRTQGTIYF
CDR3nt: TGTGCCACCTCCCTCTCCGACAGGACCCAAGGCACCATATATTTT

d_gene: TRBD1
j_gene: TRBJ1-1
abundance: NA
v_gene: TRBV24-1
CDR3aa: CATSDTRTGHHEAFF
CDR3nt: TGTGCCACCAGTGATACTAGGACAGGGCATCATGAAGCTTTCTTT

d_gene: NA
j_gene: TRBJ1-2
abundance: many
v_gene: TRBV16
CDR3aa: CASSQSGGYGYTF
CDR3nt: TGTGCCAGCAGCCAATCAGGAGGATACGGCTACACCTTC

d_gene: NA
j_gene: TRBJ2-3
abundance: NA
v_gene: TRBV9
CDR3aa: CASSVGVGASDTQYF
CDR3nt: TGTGCCAGCAGCGTAGGTGTAGGGGCATCAGATACGCAGTATTTT

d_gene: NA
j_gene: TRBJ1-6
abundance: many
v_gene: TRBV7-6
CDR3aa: CASSLTQGYNSPLHF
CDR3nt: TGTGCCAGCAGCTTAACACAGGGCTATAATTCACCCCTCCACTTT

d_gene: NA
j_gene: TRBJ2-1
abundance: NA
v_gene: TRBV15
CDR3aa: CATSLRYNEQFF
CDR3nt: TGTGCCACCAGCTTGAGATACAATGAGCAGTTCTTC

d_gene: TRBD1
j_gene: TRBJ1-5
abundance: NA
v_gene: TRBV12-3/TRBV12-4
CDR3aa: CASRSDRVPSSSQHF
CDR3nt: TGTGCCAGCAGGTCGGACAGGGTGCCAAGTTCATCCCAGCATTTT

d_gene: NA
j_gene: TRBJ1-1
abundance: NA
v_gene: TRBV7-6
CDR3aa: CASSLGSGIEAFF
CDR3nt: TGTGCCAGCAGCTTAGGTTCGGGGATTGAAGCTTTCTTT

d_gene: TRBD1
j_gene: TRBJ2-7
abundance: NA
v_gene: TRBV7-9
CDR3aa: CASSPHRGPSYEQYF
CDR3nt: TGTGCCAGCAGCCCCCACAGGGGGCCCTCCTACGAGCAGTACTTC

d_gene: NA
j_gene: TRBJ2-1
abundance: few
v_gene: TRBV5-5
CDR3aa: CASSFFSGTNEQFF
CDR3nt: TGTGCCAGCAGCTTTTTTTCCGGGACCAATGAGCAGTTCTTC

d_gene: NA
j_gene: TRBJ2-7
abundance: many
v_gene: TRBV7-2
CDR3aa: CASSLLGYEQYF
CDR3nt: TGTGCCAGCAGCTTATTGGGGTACGAGCAGTACTTC

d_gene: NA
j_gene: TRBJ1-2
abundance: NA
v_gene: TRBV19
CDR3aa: CASSLQTFSYGYTF
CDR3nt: TGTGCCAGTAGTCTCCAGACATTCAGCTATGGCTACACCTTC

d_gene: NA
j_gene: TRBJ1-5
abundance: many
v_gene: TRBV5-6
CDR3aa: CASSLGLYSNQPQHF
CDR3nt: TGTGCCAGCAGCTTGGGTCTTTATAGCAATCAGCCCCAGCATTTT

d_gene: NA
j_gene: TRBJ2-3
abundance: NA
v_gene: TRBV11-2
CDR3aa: CASSLRRGGRTDTQYF
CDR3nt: TGTGCCAGCAGCTTACGGAGGGGGGGGCGGACAGATACGCAGTATTTT

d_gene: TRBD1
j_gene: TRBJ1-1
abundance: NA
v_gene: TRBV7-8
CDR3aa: CASNGGQHTEAFF
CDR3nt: TGTGCCAGCAACGGGGGACAGCACACTGAAGCTTTCTTT

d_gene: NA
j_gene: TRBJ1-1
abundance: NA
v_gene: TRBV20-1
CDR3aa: CSAGYLRGSTEAFF
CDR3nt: TGCAGTGCTGGCTACCTCAGGGGCAGCACTGAAGCTTTCTTT

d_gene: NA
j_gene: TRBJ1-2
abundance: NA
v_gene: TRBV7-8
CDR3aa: CASSLSRGEGVGYTF
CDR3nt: TGTGCCAGCAGCTTAAGTCGAGGGGAGGGAGTTGGCTACACCTTC

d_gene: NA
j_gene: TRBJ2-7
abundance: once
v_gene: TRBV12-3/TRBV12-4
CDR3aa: CASSLGGTVGSYEQYF
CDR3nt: TGTGCCAGCAGTTTGGGCGGGACGGTAGGTTCCTACGAGCAGTACTTC

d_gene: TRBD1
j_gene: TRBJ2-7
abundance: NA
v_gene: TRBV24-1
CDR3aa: CATSDPGQGYEQYF
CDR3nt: TGTGCCACCAGTGATCCTGGACAGGGCTACGAGCAGTACTTC

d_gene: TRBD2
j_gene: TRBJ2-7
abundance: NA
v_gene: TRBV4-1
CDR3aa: CASRIEGGPYEQYF
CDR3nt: TGCGCCAGCAGGATCGAGGGAGGGCCGTACGAGCAGTACTTC

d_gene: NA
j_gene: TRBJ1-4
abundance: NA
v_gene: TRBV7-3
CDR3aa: CASSLGADEKLFF
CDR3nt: TGTGCCAGCAGCTTAGGTGCTGATGAAAAACTGTTTTTT

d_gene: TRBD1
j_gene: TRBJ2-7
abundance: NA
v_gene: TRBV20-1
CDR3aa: CSATRAGTGYNEQYF
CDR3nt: TGCAGTGCCACTCGTGCCGGGACAGGGTACAACGAGCAGTACTTC

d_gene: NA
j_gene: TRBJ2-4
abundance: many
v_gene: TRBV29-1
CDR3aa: CSVRDIKNIQYF
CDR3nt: TGCAGCGTCCGGGACATAAAAAACATTCAGTACTTC

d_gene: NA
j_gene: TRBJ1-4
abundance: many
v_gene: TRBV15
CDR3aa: CATSNRADEKLFF
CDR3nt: TGTGCCACCAGCAACAGGGCAGATGAAAAACTGTTTTTT

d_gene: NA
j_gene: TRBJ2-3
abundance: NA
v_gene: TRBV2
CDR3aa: CASSEIFTDTQYF
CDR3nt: TGTGCCAGCAGTGAGATTTTCACAGATACGCAGTATTTT

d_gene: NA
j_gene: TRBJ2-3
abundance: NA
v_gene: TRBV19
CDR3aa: CASSIGGNTQYF
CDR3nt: TGTGCCAGTAGTATAGGAGGGAATACGCAGTATTTT

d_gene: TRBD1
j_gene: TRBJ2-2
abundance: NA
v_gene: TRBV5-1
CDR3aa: CASSAEDRAYTGELFF
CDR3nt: TGCGCCAGCAGCGCAGAGGACAGGGCTTACACCGGGGAGCTGTTTTTT

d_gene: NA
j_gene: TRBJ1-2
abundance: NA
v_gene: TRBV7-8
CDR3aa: CANSKGDITGGYGYTF
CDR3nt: TGTGCCAACAGCAAAGGCGATATTACAGGTGGCTATGGCTACACCTTC

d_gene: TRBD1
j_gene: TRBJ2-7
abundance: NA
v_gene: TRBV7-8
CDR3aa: CASSRTGYEQYF
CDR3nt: TGTGCCAGCAGCCGGACAGGTTACGAGCAGTACTTC

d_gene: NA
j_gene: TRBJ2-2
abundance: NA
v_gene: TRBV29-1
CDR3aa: CSVRRGISTGELFF
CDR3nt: TGCAGCGTTAGACGAGGGATAAGCACCGGGGAGCTGTTTTTT

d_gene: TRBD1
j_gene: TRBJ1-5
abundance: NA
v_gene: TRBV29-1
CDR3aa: CSVGTASNQPQHF
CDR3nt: TGCAGCGTGGGGACAGCTTCCAATCAGCCCCAGCATTTT

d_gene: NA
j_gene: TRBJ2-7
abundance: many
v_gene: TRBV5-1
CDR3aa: CASSLAGGGSYEQYF
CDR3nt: TGCGCCAGCAGCCTTGCTGGCGGTGGCTCCTACGAGCAGTACTTC

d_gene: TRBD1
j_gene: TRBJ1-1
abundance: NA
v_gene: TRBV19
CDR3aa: CASSIVDRVNTEAFF
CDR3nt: TGTGCCAGTAGTATAGTGGACAGGGTGAACACTGAAGCTTTCTTT

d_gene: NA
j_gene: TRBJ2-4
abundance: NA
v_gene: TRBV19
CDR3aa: CASSPLAGGPDAF
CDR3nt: TGTGCCAGTAGTCCCCTCGCGGGCGGACCCGATGCGTTC

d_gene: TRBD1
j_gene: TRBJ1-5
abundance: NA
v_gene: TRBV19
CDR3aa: CATQPGQGDQPQHF
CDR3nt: TGTGCCACCCAACCGGGACAGGGGGATCAGCCCCAGCATTTT

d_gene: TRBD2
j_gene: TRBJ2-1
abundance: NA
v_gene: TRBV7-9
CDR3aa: CASSAGLAGKFF
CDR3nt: TGTGCCAGCAGCGCAGGACTAGCGGGGAAGTTCTTC

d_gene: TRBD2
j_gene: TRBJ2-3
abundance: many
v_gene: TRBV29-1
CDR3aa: CSVDSLAGEDTQYF
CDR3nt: TGCAGCGTTGACTCGCTAGCGGGAGAAGATACGCAGTATTTT

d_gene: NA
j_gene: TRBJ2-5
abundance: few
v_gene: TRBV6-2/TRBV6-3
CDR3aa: CASSYPTESSSQYF
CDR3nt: TGTGCCAGCAGTTACCCTACCGAGAGTTCGTCCCAGTACTTC

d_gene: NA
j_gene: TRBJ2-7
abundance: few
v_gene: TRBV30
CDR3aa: CAWSVHSGVAIHEQYF
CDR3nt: TGTGCCTGGAGTGTACACTCGGGGGTAGCTATCCACGAGCAGTACTTC

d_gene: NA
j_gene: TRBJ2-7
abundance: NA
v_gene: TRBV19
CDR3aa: CASSSIPPYGGYF
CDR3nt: TGTGCCAGTAGTTCGATCCCGCCGTACGGGGGGTACTTC

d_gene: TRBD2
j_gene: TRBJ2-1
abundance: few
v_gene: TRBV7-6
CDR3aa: CASSLMPTSGRDEQFF
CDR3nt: TGTGCCAGCAGCTTAATGCCAACTAGCGGTAGGGATGAGCAGTTCTTC

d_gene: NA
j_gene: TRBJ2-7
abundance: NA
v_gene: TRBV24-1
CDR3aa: CATSPGGGSSYEQYF
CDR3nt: TGTGCCACCAGCCCTGGGGGGGGCTCCTCCTACGAGCAGTACTTC

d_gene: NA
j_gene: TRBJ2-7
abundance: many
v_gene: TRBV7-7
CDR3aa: CASSLRIGTYEQYF
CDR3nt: TGTGCCAGCAGCTTAAGGATAGGGACGTACGAGCAGTACTTC